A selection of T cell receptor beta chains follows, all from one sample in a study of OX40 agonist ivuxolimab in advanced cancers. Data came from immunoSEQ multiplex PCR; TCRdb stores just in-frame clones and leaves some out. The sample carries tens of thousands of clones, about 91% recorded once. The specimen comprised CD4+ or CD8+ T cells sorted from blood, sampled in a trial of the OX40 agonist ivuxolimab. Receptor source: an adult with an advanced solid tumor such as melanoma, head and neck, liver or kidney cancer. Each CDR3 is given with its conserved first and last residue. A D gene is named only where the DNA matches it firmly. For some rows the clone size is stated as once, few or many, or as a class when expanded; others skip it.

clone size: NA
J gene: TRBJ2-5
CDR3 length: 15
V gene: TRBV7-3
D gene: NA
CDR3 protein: CASSLYGLVKETQYF
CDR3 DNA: TGTGCCAGCAGCTTATATGGCCTAGTAAAAGAGACCCAGTACTTC

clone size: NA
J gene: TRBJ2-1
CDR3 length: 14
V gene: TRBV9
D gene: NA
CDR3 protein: CASSVWDWRDEQFF
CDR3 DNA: TGTGCCAGCAGCGTATGGGACTGGCGGGATGAGCAGTTCTTC

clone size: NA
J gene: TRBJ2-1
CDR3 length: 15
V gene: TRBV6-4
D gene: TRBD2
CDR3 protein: CASSEGLAGHNEQFF
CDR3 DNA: TGTGCCAGCAGTGAGGGACTAGCGGGACACAATGAGCAGTTCTTC

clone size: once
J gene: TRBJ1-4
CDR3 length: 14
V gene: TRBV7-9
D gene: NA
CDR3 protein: CASSLVDGNEKLFF
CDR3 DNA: TGTGCCAGCAGCTTGGTAGACGGTAATGAAAAACTGTTTTTT

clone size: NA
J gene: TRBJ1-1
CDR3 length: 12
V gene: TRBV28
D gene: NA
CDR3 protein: CASKEVNTEAFF
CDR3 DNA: TGTGCCAGCAAGGAGGTTAACACTGAAGCTTTCTTT

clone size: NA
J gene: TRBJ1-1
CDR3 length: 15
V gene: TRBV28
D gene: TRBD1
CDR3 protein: CASSTPTGTNTEAFF
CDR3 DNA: TGTGCCAGCAGTACCCCGACAGGGACGAACACTGAAGCTTTCTTT

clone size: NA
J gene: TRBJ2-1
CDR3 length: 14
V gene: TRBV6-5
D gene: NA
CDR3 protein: CARTFARQDNEQFF
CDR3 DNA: TGTGCCAGAACTTTCGCGCGCCAAGACAATGAGCAGTTCTTC

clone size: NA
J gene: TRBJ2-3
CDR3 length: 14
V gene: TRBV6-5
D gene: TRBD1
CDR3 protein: CASSRTGWTDTQYF
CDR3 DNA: TGTGCCAGCAGTCGGACAGGGTGGACAGATACGCAGTATTTT

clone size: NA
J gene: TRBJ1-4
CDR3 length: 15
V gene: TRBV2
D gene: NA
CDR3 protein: CASRPGHSTNEKLFF
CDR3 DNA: TGTGCCAGCAGACCCGGACATTCAACTAATGAAAAACTGTTTTTT

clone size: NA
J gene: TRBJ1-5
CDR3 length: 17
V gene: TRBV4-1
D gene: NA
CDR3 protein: CASSQFFYSYSNQPQHF
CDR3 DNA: TGCGCCAGCAGCCAGTTTTTTTACAGCTATAGCAATCAGCCCCAGCATTTT

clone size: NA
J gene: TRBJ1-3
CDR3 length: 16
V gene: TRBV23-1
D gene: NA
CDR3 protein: CASTPPLNSSGNTIYF
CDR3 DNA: TGCGCCAGCACTCCTCCACTAAACTCCTCTGGAAACACCATATATTTT

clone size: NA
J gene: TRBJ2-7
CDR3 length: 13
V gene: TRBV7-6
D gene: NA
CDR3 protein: CASSALLGDEQYF
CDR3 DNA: TGTGCCAGCAGCGCATTACTAGGGGACGAGCAGTACTTC

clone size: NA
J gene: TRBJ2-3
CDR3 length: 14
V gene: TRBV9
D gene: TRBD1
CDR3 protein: CASSLGTGTDTQYF
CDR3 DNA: TGTGCCAGCAGCCTCGGGACAGGGACAGATACGCAGTATTTT

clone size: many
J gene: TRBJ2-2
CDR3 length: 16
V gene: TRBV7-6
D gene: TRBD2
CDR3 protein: CASSAGLAVNTGELFF
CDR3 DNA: TGTGCCAGCAGCGCGGGACTAGCGGTGAACACCGGGGAGCTGTTTTTT

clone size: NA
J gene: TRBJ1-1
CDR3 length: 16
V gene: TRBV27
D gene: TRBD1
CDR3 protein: CASSLVIGGPNTEAFF
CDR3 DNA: TGTGCCAGCAGTTTGGTAATAGGGGGCCCGAACACTGAAGCTTTCTTT

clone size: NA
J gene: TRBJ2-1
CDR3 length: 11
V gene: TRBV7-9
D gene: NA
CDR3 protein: CASSLGDEQFF
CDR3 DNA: TGTGCCAGCAGCTTAGGGGATGAGCAGTTCTTC

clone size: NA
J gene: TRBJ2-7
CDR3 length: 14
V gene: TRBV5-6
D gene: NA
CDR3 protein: CASSFWGASYEQYF
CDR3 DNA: TGTGCCAGCAGCTTTTGGGGGGCCTCCTACGAGCAGTACTTC

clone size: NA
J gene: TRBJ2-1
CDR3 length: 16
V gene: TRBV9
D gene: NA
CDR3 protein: CASSVVLGADYNEQFF
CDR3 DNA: TGTGCCAGCAGCGTAGTGTTGGGGGCGGATTACAATGAGCAGTTCTTC

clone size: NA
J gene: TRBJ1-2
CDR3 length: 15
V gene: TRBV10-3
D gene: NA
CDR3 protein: CALLMTVPPNRGYTF
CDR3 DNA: TGTGCCCTCCTCATGACAGTTCCACCTAATAGAGGCTACACCTTC

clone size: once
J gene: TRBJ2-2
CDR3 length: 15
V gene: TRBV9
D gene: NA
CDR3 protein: CASSPASPNTGELFF
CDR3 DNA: TGTGCCAGCAGCCCTGCTAGCCCGAACACCGGGGAGCTGTTTTTT

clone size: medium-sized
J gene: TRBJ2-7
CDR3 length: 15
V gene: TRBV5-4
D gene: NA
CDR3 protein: CASSLSAGGVYEQYF
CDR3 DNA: TGTGCCAGCAGCTTGTCCGCCGGGGGCGTCTACGAGCAGTACTTC

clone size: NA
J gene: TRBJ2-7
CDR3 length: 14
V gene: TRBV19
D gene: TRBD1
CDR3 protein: CASSVQGAVYEQYF
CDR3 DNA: TGTGCCAGTAGTGTACAGGGGGCGGTTTACGAGCAGTACTTC

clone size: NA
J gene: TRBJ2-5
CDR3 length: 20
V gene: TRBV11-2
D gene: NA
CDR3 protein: CASSLDSPRDIGGREETQYF
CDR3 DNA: TGTGCCAGCAGCTTAGATTCCCCCCGGGACATTGGGGGGAGAGAAGAGACCCAGTACTTC

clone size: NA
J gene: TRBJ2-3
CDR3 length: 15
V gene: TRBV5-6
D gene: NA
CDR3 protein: CASSLDRAGTDTQYF
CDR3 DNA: TGTGCCAGCAGCTTGGACCGGGCCGGCACAGATACGCAGTATTTT

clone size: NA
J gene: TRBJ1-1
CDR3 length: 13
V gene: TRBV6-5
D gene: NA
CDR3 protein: CASSPSMNTEAFF
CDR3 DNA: TGTGCCAGCAGTCCGAGCATGAACACTGAAGCTTTCTTT

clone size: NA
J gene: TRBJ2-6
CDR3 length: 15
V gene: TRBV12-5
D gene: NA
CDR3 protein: CASGLHSRGANVLTF
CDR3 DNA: TGTGCTAGTGGTTTGCACTCCCGGGGTGCCAACGTCCTGACTTTC

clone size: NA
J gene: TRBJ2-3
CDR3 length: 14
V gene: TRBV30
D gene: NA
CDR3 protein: CAWSGGAGTDTQYF
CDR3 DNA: TGTGCCTGGAGTGGGGGGGCTGGCACAGATACGCAGTATTTT

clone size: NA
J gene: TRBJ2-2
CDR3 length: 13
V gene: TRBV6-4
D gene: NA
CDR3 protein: CASSAGDTGELFF
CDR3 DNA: TGTGCCAGCAGCGCAGGGGACACCGGGGAGCTGTTTTTT

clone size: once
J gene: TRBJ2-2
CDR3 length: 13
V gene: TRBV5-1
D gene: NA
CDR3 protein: CASSLEEPGELFF
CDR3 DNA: TGCGCCAGCAGCTTGGAAGAGCCCGGGGAGCTGTTTTTT

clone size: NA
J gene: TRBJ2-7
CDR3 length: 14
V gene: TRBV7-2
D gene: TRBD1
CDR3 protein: CASSPGTGWYEQYF
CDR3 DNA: TGTGCCAGCAGCCCAGGGACAGGGTGGTACGAGCAGTACTTC

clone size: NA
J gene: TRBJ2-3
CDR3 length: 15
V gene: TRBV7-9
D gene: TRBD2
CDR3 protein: CASSLGPGGTDTQYF
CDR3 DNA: TGTGCCAGCAGCTTGGGCCCGGGGGGGACAGATACGCAGTATTTT

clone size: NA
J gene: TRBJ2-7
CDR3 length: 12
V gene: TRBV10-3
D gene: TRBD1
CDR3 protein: CAISTGGYEQYF
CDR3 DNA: TGTGCCATCAGTACAGGGGGCTACGAGCAGTACTTC

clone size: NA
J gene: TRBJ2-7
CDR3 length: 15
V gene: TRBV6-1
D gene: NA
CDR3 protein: CASIRDPGASYEQYF
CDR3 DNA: TGTGCCAGCATACGGGACCCCGGAGCTTCCTACGAGCAGTACTTC

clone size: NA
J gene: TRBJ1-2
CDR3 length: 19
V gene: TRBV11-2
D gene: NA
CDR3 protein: CASSLDPRDSGIANYGYTF
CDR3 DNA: TGTGCCAGCAGCTTAGATCCCCGGGACTCAGGGATCGCTAACTATGGCTACACCTTC

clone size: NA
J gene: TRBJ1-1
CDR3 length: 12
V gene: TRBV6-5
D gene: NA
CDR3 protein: CASSYMGTEAFF
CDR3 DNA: TGTGCCAGCAGTTACATGGGCACTGAAGCTTTCTTT

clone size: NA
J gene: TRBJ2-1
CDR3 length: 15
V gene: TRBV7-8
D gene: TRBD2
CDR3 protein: CASSLGGRALNEQFF
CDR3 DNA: TGTGCCAGCAGCTTAGGCGGGAGGGCCCTGAATGAGCAGTTCTTC

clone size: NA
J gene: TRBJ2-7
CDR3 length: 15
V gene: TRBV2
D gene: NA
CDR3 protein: CASSRRVADTYEQYF
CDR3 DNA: TGTGCCAGCAGTCGAAGGGTAGCGGATACCTACGAGCAGTACTTC

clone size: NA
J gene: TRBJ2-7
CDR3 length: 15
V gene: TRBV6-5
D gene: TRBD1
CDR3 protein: CAIREGQTLSYEQYF
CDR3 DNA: TGTGCCATCCGCGAGGGACAGACGCTCTCCTACGAGCAGTACTTC

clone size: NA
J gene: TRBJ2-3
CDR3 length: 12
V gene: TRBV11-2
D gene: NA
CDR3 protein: CASSLDWDTQYF
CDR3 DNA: TGTGCCAGCAGCTTAGATTGGGATACGCAGTATTTT

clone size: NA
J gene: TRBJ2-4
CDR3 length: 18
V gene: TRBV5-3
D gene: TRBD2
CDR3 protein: CARSPRTSGRGAKNIQYF
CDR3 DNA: TGTGCCAGAAGCCCTAGGACTAGCGGGAGAGGGGCCAAAAACATTCAGTACTTC

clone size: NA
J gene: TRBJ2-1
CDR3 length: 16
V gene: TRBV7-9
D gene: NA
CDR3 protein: CASSLEGGFFGDEQFF
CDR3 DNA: TGTGCCAGCAGTCTGGAGGGGGGGTTCTTTGGCGATGAGCAGTTCTTC

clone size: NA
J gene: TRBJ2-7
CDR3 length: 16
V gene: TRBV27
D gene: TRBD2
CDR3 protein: CASSTATSGSSYEQYF
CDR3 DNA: TGTGCCAGCAGTACCGCTACTAGCGGGAGCTCCTACGAGCAGTACTTC

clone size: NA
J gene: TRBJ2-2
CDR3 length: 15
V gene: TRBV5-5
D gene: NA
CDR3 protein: CASSLAWGTAGELFF
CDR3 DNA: TGTGCCAGCAGCTTGGCCTGGGGTACCGCCGGGGAGCTGTTTTTT

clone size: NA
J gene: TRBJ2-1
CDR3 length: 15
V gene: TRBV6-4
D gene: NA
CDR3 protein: CASSDSVLLANEQFF
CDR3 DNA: TGTGCCAGCAGTGACTCGGTCCTATTAGCAAATGAGCAGTTCTTC

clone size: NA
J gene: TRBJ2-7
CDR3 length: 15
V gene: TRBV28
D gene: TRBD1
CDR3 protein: CASSYTGTGGYEQYF
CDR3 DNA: TGTGCCAGCAGCTATACCGGGACAGGGGGCTACGAGCAGTACTTC

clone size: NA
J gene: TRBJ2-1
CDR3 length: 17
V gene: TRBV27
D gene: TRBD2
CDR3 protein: CASSFLAGGSLHNEQFF
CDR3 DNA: TGTGCCAGCAGTTTTCTGGCGGGAGGGAGTTTGCACAATGAGCAGTTCTTC

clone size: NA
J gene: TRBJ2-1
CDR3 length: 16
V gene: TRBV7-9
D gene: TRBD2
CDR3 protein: CASNPPGLAQNNEQFF
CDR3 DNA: TGTGCCAGCAACCCACCGGGACTAGCGCAAAACAATGAGCAGTTCTTC

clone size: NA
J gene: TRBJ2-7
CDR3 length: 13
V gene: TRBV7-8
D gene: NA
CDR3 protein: CASSLPSSYEQYF
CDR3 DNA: TGTGCCAGCAGCTTACCCAGTTCCTACGAGCAGTACTTC

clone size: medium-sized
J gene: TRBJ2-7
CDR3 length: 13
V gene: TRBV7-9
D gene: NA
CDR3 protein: CASSPGASYEQYF
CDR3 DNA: TGTGCCAGCAGCCCCGGGGCCTCCTACGAGCAGTACTTC

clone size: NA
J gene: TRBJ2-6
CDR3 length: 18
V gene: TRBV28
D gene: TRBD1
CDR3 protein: CASSSPGQGDSGANVLTF
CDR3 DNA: TGTGCCAGCAGTTCACCGGGACAGGGGGACTCTGGGGCCAACGTCCTGACTTTC

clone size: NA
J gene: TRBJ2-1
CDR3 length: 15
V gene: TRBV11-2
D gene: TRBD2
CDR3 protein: CASTPLAGGPDEQFF
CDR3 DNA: TGTGCCAGCACCCCTCTAGCGGGAGGGCCGGATGAGCAGTTCTTC

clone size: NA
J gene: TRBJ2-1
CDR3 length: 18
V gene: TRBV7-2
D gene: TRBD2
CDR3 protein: CASSIRTGRERVYNEQFF
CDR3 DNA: TGTGCCAGCAGCATACGAACCGGGCGGGAGCGGGTATACAATGAGCAGTTCTTC